The T cell receptor beta chain under discussion was sequenced for a study of radiotherapy plus CTLA-4 blockade in lung cancer. In the study overall: Among patients, over 15% showed objective responses, and 30% to 35% had disease control. Whole-study findings and limits: Among blood TCR repertoires after radiotherapy plus ipilimumab, tumor-derived clones expanded. Among reported predictors of response, early blood T cell clone dynamics with interferon-beta performed best.

Concerning this clone itself: Its antigen remains unidentified.

Focal radiation with ipilimumab CTLA-4 blockade was given to patients with chemo-refractory metastatic non-small-cell lung cancer. The assay was immunoSEQ multiplex PCR, and TCRdb's table has in-frame clones only and misses some. The data hold approximately 52,000 clones, with 60% to 80% observed a single time. The CDR3 is 16 residues long. Trimming at V came to 2 bases and at J to 2 bases, leaving 5 bases not matched to a gene. The germline V gene has CDR1 LGHNA and CDR2 YSLEER. This specimen was peripheral blood, taken from a patient treated with radiotherapy plus ipilimumab. The chain has TRBV4-3 and TRBJ2-3, with 9 nucleotides matching TRBD2. This clonotype originated in a human donor with non-small cell lung cancer whose response to radiotherapy plus ipilimumab could not be evaluated. The CDR3: CASSQTGGRATDTQYF. In nucleotides, the CDR3 is TGCGCCAGCAGCCAAACGGGCGGGAGGGCCACAGATACGCAGTATTTT.